Following are 18 T cell receptor beta chains from one sample sequenced in a study of T cell repertoires in cytomegalovirus infection. TCRdb re-analysed the reads in MiXCR, keeping a single row per CDR3 protein. The table records some 940,000 distinct CDR3 sequences, 30% to 40% of them present only once. No antigens are known for them. The starting material was cultured CD8+ T cells from PBMCs, obtained from culture after CMV antigen stimulation. The receptors originated from a human donor in good health (CMV status not recorded). Some clones in this sample may be carry-over from other donors' samples.

The chain couples TRBV6-1 to TRBJ2-5; D unresolved. Germline V gene sequence: CDR1 MNHNS, CDR2 SASEGT. V was shortened by 5 bases and J by 2 bases, with 12 bases between the two germline ends. The CDR3 consists of 14 residues. Here the CDR3 reads CASSFSSFQETQYF. In DNA, the CDR3 is TGTGCCAGCAGTTTTAGTTCGTTTCAAGAGACCCAGTACTTC.

This clonotype was counted ten times or more. The chain joins TRBV12-5 to TRBJ2-5, with D unresolved. The CDR3 is 13 residues long. The V and J ends lost 1 base and 4 bases respectively, with 7 bases between them. CDR1 is LGHNT and CDR2 is FRNRAP in the germline V gene. CDR3 protein: CASGLGSLETQYF. DNA of the CDR3: TGTGCTAGTGGTTTGGGCAGCTTAGAGACCCAGTACTTC.

The chain employs TRBV29-1 and TRBJ2-1; 11 bases match TRBD2. This CDR3 contains 13 residues. Germline V gene sequence: CDR1 SQVTM, CDR2 ANQGSEA. V dropped 7 bases and J dropped 8; count of bases not matched to a gene: 7. DNA for the CDR3: TGCAGCGGCTCTAGCGGGGGGACGGATGAGCAGTTCTTC. This encodes CSGSSGGTDEQFF.

This clonotype turned up a few times. The chain carries TRBV6-2 or TRBV6-3 and TRBJ2-1; 16 bases are shared with TRBD2. Unmatched junction bases numbered 5, after V lost 2 bases and J lost 1 base. CDR1 is MNHEY, CDR2 SVGEGT, per germline. The CDR3 extends over 19 amino acids. The DNA of the CDR3 is TGTGCCAGCAGTTACGCCGGGACTAGCGGGGGGGGGTCCTACAATGAGCAGTTCTTC. Translating it yields CASSYAGTSGGGSYNEQFF.

This clonotype was seen repeatedly, ten times or more. The chain recombines TRBV7-2 with TRBJ1-2; D is ambiguous. CDR1 is SGHTA and CDR2 is FQGNSA in the germline V gene. Trimming took 2 bases from V and 8 from J, leaving 18 bases between them. This CDR3 spans 15 amino acids. The CDR3 loop reads CASSLFIGISIGYTF. The CDR3, as DNA: TGTGCCAGCAGCTTATTCATTGGGATATCTATAGGCTACACCTTC.

This clonotype has more than one count but fewer than ten. The chain joins TRBV5-8 to TRBJ2-3, with TRBD2 as a possible D gene (7 bases). Germline assignment: CDR1 SGHTS and CDR2 YDEGEE. This CDR3 is built from 16 residues. V was trimmed by 4 bases and J by 6 bases, leaving 21 bases between them. CDR3 loop: CASSLPGRGPGDTQYF. The CDR3 nucleotides are TGTGCCAGCAGCCTCCCGGGGCGGGGGCCAGGGGATACGCAGTATTTT.

This clonotype was observed at least ten times. V and J are TRBV7-9 and TRBJ1-1, with a possible D match to TRBD1 (5 bases). The CDR3 is made up of 14 amino acids. Trimming removed 1 base from V and 3 bases from J, with 9 bases in between. Germline CDR1 reads SEHNR; CDR2 reads FQNEAQ (reference sequence). The CDR3 protein is CASSLVLGDTEAFF. CDR3 bases: TGTGCCAGCAGCTTAGTTCTAGGGGACACTGAAGCTTTCTTT.

This sequence joins TRBV2 and TRBJ2-7; D is ambiguous. CDR3 size: 14 residues. Germline CDR1 SNHLY, CDR2 FYNNEI. The ends were cut back, 6 bases at V and 0 bases at J, with 12 bases in the middle. In DNA form, the CDR3 reads TGTGCCAGCAGAAACCGGCAGAACTCCTACGAGCAGTACTTC. This sequence encodes CASRNRQNSYEQYF.

The CDR3 reads CASSPRTGGPNPNYGYTF. The DNA for the CDR3 is TGTGCCAGCAGTCCCCGGACAGGGGGGCCAAACCCTAACTATGGCTACACCTTC. This chain links TRBV7-8 with TRBJ1-2; the match to TRBD1 covers 10 bases. Looked up from germline, CDR1 is SGHVS and CDR2 is FQNEAQ. The ends lost 6 bases at V and 0 bases at J; junction bases unmatched: 13. This CDR3 region has 18 residues.

This clonotype was found a few times. This chain connects TRBV6-1 to TRBJ1-1; D gene unclear. This CDR3 is 15 amino acids long. Trimming pared 7 bases from V and 0 bases from J, leaving 15 bases between. The germline CDR1 and CDR2 sequences are MNHNS and SASEGT. CDR3 amino acids: CASTEGRHLNTEAFF. CDR3 bases: TGTGCCAGCACCGAAGGAAGACACCTGAACACTGAAGCTTTCTTT.

This clonotype has at least ten counts. This rearrangement joins TRBV7-6 to TRBJ1-4, with D perhaps TRBD1 (6 bases). Trimming took off 4 bases at V and 13 bases at J, with 13 bases between the two ends. The germline V gene encodes CDR1 SGHVS and CDR2 FNYEAQ. This CDR3 comprises 12 residues. The CDR3 here is CASSSAQDRLFF. The CDR3 coding sequence is TGTGCCAGCAGCTCCGCACAGGACAGACTGTTTTTT. Looking up the rest from reference TRBV7-6 and TRBJ1-4 gives the full variable domain: GAGVSQSPRYKVTKRGQDVALRCDPISGHVSLYWYRQALGQGPEFLTYFNYEAQQDKSGLPNDRFSAERPEGSISTLTIQRTEQRDSAMYRCASSSAQDRLFFGSGTQLSVL.

The rearrangement joins TRBV27 to TRBJ1-1; D gene unclear. The V gene's germline CDR1 is MNHEY and CDR2 SMNVEV (reference sequence). This CDR3 region has 11 residues. With 3 bases removed from V and 9 bases from J, the gap between germline ends came to 8 bases. CDR3 protein: CASSFYGQAFF. CDR3 sequence (DNA): TGTGCCAGCAGTTTCTATGGTCAAGCTTTCTTT.

The DNA of the CDR3 is TGTGCCATCAGTGAGGGAGGAGAGTTCCACGAGCAGTACTTC. This encodes CAISEGGEFHEQYF. This chain links TRBV10-3 with TRBJ2-7; D is perhaps TRBD2 (5 bases). With 2 bases removed from V and 5 bases from J, the gap between germline ends came to 13 bases. The V gene's germline CDR1 is ENHRY and CDR2 SYGVKD. The CDR3 has 14 residues.

The chain carries TRBV10-2 and TRBJ2-2, with 9 positions matching TRBD2. The CDR3 totals 16 residues. V lost 6 bases to trimming and J lost 0 bases; unmatched junction nucleotides: 5. From germline, CDR1 is WSHSY and CDR2 SAAADI. The CDR3 loop is CASRLAGNPNTGELFF. CDR3 coding DNA: TGCGCCAGCAGGCTAGCGGGGAACCCGAACACCGGGGAGCTGTTTTTT.

The V and J genes are TRBV15 and TRBJ1-1, with a tentative D call TRBD1 (5 bases). This CDR3 is 15 amino acids long. V was clipped by 1 base and J by 5 bases, with 14 bases between them. Germline values: CDR1 LNHNV, CDR2 YYDKDF (reference sequence). The CDR3 reads CATSRVLGGRTEAFF. Here the CDR3 DNA reads TGTGCCACCAGCAGAGTCCTCGGGGGTAGGACTGAAGCTTTCTTT.

A few counts support this clonotype. This rearrangement joins TRBV29-1 to TRBJ2-6; the D is unclear. CDR1 and CDR2 from the germline V gene are SQVTM and ANQGSEA. The ends were cut back, 3 bases at V and 0 bases at J, with 12 bases in the middle. CDR3 length: 16 amino acids. CDR3 sequence: CSVEDSSGSGANVLTF. The CDR3 nucleotides are TGCAGCGTTGAGGATTCTTCGGGCTCTGGGGCCAACGTCCTGACTTTC. Drawing the rest from reference TRBV29-1 and TRBJ2-6, the complete variable domain is SAVISQKPSRDICQRGTSLTIQCQVDSQVTMMFWYRQQPGQSLTLIATANQGSEATYESGFVIDKFPISRPNLTFSTLTVSNMSPEDSSIYLCSVEDSSGSGANVLTFGAGSRLTVL.

This clonotype was observed a single time. V is TRBV2 and J is TRBJ1-6; 10 bases fit TRBD1. The J segment lost 2 bases and the V segment lost 8 bases, leaving 6 bases of the junction unmatched. Germline V lookup: CDR1 SNHLY, CDR2 FYNNEI. The CDR3 covers 16 residues. The CDR3 DNA reads as TGTGCCAGCGGCGGGACAGGGGTAGCCTATAATTCACCCCTCCACTTT. The encoded protein is CASGGTGVAYNSPLHF.

This clonotype came up a few times. Relative to the germline gene, one junction end is altered; a read error may explain this. V usage is TRBV4-1 and J usage is TRBJ1-1; D possibly corresponds to TRBD1 (5 bases). The CDR3 sequence is 13 residues long. Germline V gives CDR1 MGHRA, CDR2 YSYEKL. The CDR3 here is CASGQSEGTEAFF. The CDR3, as DNA: TGCGCCAGCGGCCAGTCTGAGGGGACTGAAGCTTTCTTT.